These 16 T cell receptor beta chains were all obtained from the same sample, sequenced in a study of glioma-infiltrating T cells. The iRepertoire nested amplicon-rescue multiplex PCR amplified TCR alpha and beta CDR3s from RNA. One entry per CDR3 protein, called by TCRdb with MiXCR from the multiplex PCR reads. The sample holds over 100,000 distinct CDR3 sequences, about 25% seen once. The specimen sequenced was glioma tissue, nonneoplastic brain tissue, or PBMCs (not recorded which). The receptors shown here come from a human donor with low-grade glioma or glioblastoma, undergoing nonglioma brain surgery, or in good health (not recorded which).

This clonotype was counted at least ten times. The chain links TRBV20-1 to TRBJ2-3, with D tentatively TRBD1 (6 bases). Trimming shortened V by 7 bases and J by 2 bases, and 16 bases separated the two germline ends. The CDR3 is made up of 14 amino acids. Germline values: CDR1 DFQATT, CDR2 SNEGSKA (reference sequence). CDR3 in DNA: TGCAGTGGGGGGCTAGCAGATTTCACAGATACGCAGTATTTT. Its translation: CSGGLADFTDTQYF.

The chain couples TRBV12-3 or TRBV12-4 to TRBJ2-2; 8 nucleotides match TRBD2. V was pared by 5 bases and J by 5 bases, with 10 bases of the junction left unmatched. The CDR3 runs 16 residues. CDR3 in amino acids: CASSPSGSKNTGELFF. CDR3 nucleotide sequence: TGTGCCAGCAGTCCGAGCGGGAGCAAAAATACCGGGGAGCTGTTTTTT.

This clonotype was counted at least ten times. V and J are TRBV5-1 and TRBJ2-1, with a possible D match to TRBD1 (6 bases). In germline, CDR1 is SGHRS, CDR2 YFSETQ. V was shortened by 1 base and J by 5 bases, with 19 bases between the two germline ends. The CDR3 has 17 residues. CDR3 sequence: CASSLQSRQGFNNEQFF. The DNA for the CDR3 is TGCGCCAGCAGCTTGCAGTCTCGGCAGGGGTTCAACAATGAGCAGTTCTTC.

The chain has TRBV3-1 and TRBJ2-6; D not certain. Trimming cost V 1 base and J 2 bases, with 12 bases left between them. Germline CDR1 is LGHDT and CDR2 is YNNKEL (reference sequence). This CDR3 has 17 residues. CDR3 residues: CASSQVECRTGANVLTF. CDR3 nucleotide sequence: TGTGCCAGCAGCCAAGTAGAGTGTCGCACTGGGGCCAACGTCCTGACTTTC.

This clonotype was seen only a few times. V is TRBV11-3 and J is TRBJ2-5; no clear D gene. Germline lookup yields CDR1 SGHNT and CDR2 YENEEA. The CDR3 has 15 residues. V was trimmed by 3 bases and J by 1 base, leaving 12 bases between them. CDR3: CASSFQVGSQETQYF. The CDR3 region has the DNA TGTGCCAGCAGCTTCCAGGTTGGATCCCAAGAGACCCAGTACTTC.

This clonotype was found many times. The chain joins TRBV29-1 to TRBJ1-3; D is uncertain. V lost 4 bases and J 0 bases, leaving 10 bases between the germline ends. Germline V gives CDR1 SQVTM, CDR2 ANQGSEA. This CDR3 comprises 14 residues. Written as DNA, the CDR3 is TGCAGCGTTGCCGAAAGTTTCTCTGGAAACACCATATATTTT. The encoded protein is CSVAESFSGNTIYF.

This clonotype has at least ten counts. In nucleotides, the CDR3 is TGCGCCAGCAGCCAACCATCGCTAGCGGGGGTCAACAATGAGCAGTTCTTC. It encodes CASSQPSLAGVNNEQFF. This sequence joins TRBV4-1 and TRBJ2-1; 10 bases line up with TRBD2. The J segment lost 5 bases and the V segment lost 2 bases, leaving 9 bases of the junction unmatched. The CDR3 consists of 17 residues. Germline CDR1 reads MGHRA; CDR2 reads YSYEKL.

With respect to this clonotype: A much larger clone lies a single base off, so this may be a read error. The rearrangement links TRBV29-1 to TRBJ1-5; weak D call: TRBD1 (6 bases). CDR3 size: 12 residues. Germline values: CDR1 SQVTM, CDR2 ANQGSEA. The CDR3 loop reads CSVETGPRAQNF. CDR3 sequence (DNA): TGCAGCGTTGAGACAGGACCTAGGGCCCAGAATTTT. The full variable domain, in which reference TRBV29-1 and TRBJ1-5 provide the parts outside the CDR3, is SAVISQKPSRDICQRGTSLTIQCQVDSQVTMMFWYRQQPGQSLTLIATANQGSEATYESGFVIDKFPISRPNLTFSTLTVSNMSPEDSSIYLCSVETGPRAQNFGDGTRLSIL.

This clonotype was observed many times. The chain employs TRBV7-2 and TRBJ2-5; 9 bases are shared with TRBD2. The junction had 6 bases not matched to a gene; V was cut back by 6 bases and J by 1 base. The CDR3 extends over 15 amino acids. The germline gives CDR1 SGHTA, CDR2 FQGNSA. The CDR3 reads CASRFSGGLQETQYF. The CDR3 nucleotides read TGTGCCAGCAGGTTTAGCGGGGGCCTCCAAGAGACCCAGTACTTC. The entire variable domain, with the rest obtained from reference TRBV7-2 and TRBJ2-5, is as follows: GAGVSQSPSNKVTEKGKDVELRCDPISGHTALYWYRQSLGQGLEFLIYFQGNSAPDKSGLPSDRFSAERTGGSVSTLTIQRTQQEDSAVYLCASRFSGGLQETQYFGPGTRLLVL.

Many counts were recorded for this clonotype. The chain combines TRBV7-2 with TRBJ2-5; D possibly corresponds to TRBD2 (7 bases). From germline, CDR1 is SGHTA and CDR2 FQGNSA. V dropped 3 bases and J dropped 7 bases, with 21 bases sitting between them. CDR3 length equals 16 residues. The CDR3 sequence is CASSFSRAGALGTQYF. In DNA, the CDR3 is TGTGCCAGCAGCTTCTCGAGGGCGGGGGCCCTAGGGACCCAGTACTTC.

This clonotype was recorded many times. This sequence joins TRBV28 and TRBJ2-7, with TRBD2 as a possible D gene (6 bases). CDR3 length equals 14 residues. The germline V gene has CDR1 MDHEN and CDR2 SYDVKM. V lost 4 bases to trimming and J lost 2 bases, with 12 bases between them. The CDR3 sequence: CASSYPTGAYEQYF. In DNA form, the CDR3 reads TGTGCCAGCAGTTATCCTACGGGGGCCTACGAGCAGTACTTC.

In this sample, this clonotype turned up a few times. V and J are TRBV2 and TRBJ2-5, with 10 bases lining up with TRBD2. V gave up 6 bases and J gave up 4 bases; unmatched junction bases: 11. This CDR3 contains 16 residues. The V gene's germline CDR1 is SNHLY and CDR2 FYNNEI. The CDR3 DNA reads TGTGCCAGCAGGACCGTTCTAGCGGGAGCGGTAGAGACCCAGTACTTC. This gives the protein CASRTVLAGAVETQYF.

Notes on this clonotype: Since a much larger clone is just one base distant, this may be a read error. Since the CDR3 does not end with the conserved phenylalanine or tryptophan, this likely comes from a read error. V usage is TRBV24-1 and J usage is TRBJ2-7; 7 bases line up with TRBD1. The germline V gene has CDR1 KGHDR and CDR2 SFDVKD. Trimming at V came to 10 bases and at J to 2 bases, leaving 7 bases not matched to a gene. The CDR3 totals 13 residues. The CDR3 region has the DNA TGTGCCACTGCCCGGGACAGCACCTACGAGCAGTACCTC. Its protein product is CATARDSTYEQYL.

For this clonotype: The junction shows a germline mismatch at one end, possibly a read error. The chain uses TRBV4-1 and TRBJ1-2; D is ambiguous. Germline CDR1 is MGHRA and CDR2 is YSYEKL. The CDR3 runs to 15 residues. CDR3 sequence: CASSQELGFGYGYNF. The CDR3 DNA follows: TGCGCCAGCAGCCAAGAGCTAGGGTTTGGATATGGCTACAACTTC.

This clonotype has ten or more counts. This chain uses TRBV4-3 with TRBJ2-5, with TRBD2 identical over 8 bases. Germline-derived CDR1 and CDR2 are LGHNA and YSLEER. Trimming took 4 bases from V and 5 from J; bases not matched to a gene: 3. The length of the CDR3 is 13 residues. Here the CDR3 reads CASSPLAGETQYF. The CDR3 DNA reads TGCGCCAGCAGCCCCCTAGCGGGTGAGACCCAGTACTTC.

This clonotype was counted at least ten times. The CDR3 sequence: CASSYGTLADTQYF. The CDR3 bases are TGTGCCAGCAGCTACGGGACCCTGGCAGATACGCAGTATTTT. The chain joins TRBV6-2 or TRBV6-3 to TRBJ2-3, with D perhaps assigned TRBD1 or TRBD2 (5 bases each). CDR1 and CDR2 from the germline V gene are MNHEY and SVGEGT. V lost 6 bases and J 4 bases, leaving 14 bases between the germline ends. This CDR3 has 14 residues.